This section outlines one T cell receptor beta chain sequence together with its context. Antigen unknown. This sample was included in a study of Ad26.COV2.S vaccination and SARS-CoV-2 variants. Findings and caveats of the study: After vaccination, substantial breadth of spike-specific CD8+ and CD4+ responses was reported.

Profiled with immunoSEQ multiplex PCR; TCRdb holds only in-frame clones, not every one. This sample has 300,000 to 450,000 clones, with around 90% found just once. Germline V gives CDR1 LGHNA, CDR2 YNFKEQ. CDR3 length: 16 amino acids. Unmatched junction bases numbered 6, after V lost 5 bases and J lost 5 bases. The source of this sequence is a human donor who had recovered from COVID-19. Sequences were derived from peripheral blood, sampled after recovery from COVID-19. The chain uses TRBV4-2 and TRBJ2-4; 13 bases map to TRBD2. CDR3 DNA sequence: TGTGCCAGCAGCTCCCGACTAGCGGGGGGTCAAAACATTCAGTACTTC. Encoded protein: CASSSRLAGGQNIQYF.